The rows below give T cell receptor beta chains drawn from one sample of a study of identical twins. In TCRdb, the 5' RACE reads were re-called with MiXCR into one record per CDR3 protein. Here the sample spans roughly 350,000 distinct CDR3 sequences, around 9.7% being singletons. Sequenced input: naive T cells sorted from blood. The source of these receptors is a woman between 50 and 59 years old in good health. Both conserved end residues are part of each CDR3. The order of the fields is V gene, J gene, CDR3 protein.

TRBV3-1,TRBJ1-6,CASSQESGDYSPLHF
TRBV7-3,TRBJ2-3,CASSLTDSTDTQYF
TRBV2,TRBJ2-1,CASSEAGLAGSSYNEQFF
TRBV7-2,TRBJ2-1,CASSLVGAGRYEQFF
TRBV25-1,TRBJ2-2,CASSAAGFTGELFF
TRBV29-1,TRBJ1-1,CSVSLWDGMNTEAFF
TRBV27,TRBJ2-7,CASSLSGGGFYEQYF
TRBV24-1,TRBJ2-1,CATSPGGEQFF
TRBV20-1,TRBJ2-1,CSARDPWTSDYNDQFF
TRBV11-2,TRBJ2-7,CASSLIRGTSGSLYEQYF
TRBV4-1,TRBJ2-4,CASSRFIPLAGVNTMAAKNIQYF
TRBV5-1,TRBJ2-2,CASSLASGELFF
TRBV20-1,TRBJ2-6,CSAATGSANVLTF
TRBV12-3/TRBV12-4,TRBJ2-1,CASSGGPNEQFF
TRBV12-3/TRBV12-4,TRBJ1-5,CASSHDRHSNQPQHF
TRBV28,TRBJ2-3,CALGRSGRRADTQYF
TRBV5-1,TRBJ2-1,CASSLVRGSVVNEQFF
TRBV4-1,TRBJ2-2,CASSQDSAPLNTGELFF
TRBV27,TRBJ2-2,CASRYRVNTGELFF
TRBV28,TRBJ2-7,CASSFGGGTGTTW
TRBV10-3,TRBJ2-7,CAIRTVSYEQYF
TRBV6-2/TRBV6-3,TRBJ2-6,CASIKTGSGANVLTF
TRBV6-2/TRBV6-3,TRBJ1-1,CASRTVRALLNTEAFF
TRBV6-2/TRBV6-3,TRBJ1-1,CASTSLSFEAFF
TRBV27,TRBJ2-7,CASSSFSGVPSYEQYF
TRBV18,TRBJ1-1,CASSPLENTEAFF
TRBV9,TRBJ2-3,CASSSRTADTQYF
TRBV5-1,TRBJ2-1,CASSLGGLAENEQFF
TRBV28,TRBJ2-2,CASSNEAGGVTTGELFF
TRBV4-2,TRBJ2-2,CASSQEPASSLGGELFF
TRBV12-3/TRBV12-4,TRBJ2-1,CASSLAGRLYNEQFF
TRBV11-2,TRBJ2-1,CASSSAQLAPSYNEQFF
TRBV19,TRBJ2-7,CASSAGTGKFYYEQYF
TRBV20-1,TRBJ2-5,CSATRTSGRETQYF
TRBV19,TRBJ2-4,CASSIGTGSIQYF
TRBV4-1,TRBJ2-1,CASSQVGLISEQFF
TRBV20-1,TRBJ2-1,CSAKAPGNEQFF
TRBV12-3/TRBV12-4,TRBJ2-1,CASNAHGDSYNEQFF
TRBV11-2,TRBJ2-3,CASTFIGGDTQYF
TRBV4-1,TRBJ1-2,CASSQGLSFRKGSNYGYTF
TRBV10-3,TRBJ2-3,CATSQTSRAPTDTQYF
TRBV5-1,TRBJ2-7,CASRSLSLDEQYF
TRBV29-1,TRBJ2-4,CSVEVHSAGTAKNIQYF
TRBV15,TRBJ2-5,CATSRMGLAGLAGQETQYF
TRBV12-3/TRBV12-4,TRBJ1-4,CASSLGFGATNEKLFF
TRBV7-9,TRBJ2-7,CASSLTAHEQYF
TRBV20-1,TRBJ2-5,CSARTSGQETQYF
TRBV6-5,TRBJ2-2,CASSYLPIPSGSGELFF
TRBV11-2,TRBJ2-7,CASSLDRGHEQYF
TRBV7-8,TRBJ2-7,CASSLAYVGRDEQYF
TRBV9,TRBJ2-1,CASSPSGLAGVMFF
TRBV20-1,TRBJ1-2,CSARVQGYGYTF
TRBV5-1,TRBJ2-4,CASTRLPDRGAKNIQYF
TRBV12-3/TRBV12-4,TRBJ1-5,CASSPQGRNQPQHF
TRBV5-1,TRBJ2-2,CASSLEGQANTGELFF
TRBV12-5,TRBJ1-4,CASGLAPGGPNEKLFF
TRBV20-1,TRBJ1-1,CSARVEGAGTEAFF
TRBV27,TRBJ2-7,CASSSPGQGIYEQYF
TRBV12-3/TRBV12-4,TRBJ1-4,CASSLSTGSLFF